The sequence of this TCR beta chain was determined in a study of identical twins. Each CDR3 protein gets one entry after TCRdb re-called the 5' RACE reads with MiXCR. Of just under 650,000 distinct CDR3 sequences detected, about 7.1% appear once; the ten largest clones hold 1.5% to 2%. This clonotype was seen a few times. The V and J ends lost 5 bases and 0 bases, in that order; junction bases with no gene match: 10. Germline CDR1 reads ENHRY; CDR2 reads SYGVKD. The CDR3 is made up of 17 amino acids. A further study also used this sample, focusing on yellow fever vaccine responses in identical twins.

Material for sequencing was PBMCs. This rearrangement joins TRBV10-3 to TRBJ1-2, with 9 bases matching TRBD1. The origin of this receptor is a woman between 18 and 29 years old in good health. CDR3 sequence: CAISPGTGIGANYGYTF. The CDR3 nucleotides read TGTGCCATCAGTCCCGGGACAGGGATTGGAGCTAACTATGGCTACACCTTC.